This T cell receptor beta chain was identified in a study of T-cell memory formation after mild COVID-19. This CDR3 comprises 15 residues. Germline CDR1 is MNHEY and CDR2 is SVGEGT. V was shortened by 2 bases and J by 6 bases, with 13 bases between the two germline ends. TCRdb fed the 5' RACE reads into MiXCR, producing one record per CDR3 protein. This table holds more than 300,000 distinct CDR3 sequences, roughly an eighth found once. This clonotype was counted a few times. Sequenced material: PBMCs or a T cell subset sorted from them (not recorded which). The source of this sequence is a man in his late teens or twenties who had mild COVID-19 (a few samples of this study predate the infection). Cell type and time point are not known. The rearrangement uses TRBV6-2 or TRBV6-3 and TRBJ2-2; D may be TRBD1 (6 bases). CDR3 sequence (DNA): TGTGCCAGCAGTTACGGCAGGGGAATCGCCGGGGAGCTGTTTTTT. Protein product: CASSYGRGIAGELFF.